This TCR beta chain came from a study of cytomegalovirus exposure and HLA in healthy donors. General observations from the study: Cytomegalovirus-associated TCR beta chains were listed, numbering more than 150. The classifier was said to identify cytomegalovirus status with high specificity and sensitivity. Most TCR sequences showed up rarely, but some public TCRs showed up in many donors. CMV antigen specificity of a few CMV-associated chains was confirmed in vitro.

The assay was immunoSEQ multiplex PCR, and TCRdb's table has in-frame clones only and misses some. The repertoire includes some 150,000 clones, around nine tenths of them detected once, and 2% to 3% sits in the top ten. In the case of this clone: What it binds is not known.

This sequence was found in a man aged 18 to 30 in good health and CMV-seropositive. Specimen: PBMCs.

CDR3 loop: CAISESSGKWSYEQYF. In DNA, the CDR3 is TGTGCCATCAGTGAGTCTAGCGGAAAATGGTCCTACGAGCAGTACTTC. The rearrangement uses TRBV10-3 and TRBJ2-7; D might be TRBD2 (6 bases). The V gene lost 0 bases and the J gene lost 1 base, with 13 bases spanning the gap. The germline CDR1 and CDR2 sequences are ENHRY and SYGVKD. CDR3 length equals 16 residues.